The sequence of this TCR beta chain was determined in a study of blood T cell repertoires in COVID-19 (dated by TCRdb to about 2020). Regarding the complete study: Samples from collaborators originated in the United States, Italy and Spain and spanned both the acute and convalescent phases of COVID-19. A de-identified subject ID, COVID-19 status, age in years and sex were almost always included in the sample metadata. Where HLA class I and class II types were available, the types were taken from metadata supplied by the sample provider, not from assay-based typing. The repertoires were released in a freely available public database meant as a resource for research on the immune response to SARS-CoV-2. Deeply sampled blood TCRbeta repertoires from subjects exposed to, actively infected with, or recovered from COVID-19 were included in the dataset. The samples were drawn from the first 160 participants of the ongoing ImmuneRACE study and from more than 1,000 subjects provided by 6 global collaborators. The prospective study material was composed of cDNA or gDNA derived from T cells, B-cell-depleted T cells, or PBMCs. The investigation overall reported the following: The quantity of clinical and demographic metadata differed by source and by participant and was supplied without curation.

The immunoSEQ Assay, a bias-controlled multiplex PCR, was used to amplify TCRbeta CDR3 regions from genomic DNA. The paper's processing steps were these. The number of nucleated cells in each sample was estimated by amplification of reference gene primers within the assay. Sequence reads were collapsed and filtered to measure the absolute abundance of every unique TCRbeta CDR3 rearrangement. For each sample, productive Simpson clonality was calculated as the square root of Simpson's diversity index over productive rearrangements. TCRdb retrieved this table from immuneACCESS and kept in-frame rearrangements only. Not all clones are present; in checked studies, unresolved V genes account for under half, and no reason is known for the remainder. V and J calls and clone size come straight from that table; D and trimming were deduced from the DNA. This sample is represented by under 110,000 clones; 85% of them were singletons. The ten largest clones add up to around 1.9% of the sample.

The germline V gene gives CDR1 as MGHRA and CDR2 as YSYEKL. The CDR3 holds 15 amino acids from the cysteine to the phenylalanine. Only the CDR3 DNA stays, 45 bases, in frame from base 1. V is cut back by 4 bases and J by 0 bases, with 2 bases in the junction unmatched. Notes on this clone: Its antigen remains unidentified. Per-nucleotide qualities are absent, and no much larger clonotype sits a single base away.

Collaborating institutions collected whole blood in K2EDTA tubes following their own protocols. For TCRbeta analysis, collaborator samples were shipped as frozen whole blood, as isolated PBMCs, or as DNA extracted from either sample type. Material for sequencing was peripheral blood. This clonotype was sampled from a woman between 65 and 79 years old with active or convalescent COVID-19. In this chain, TRBV4-1 is recombined with TRBJ2-3; 9 central bases correspond to TRBD1. CDR3 sequence: CASSPTGGSTDTQYF. The DNA is as follows: TGCGCCAGCAGCCCGACAGGGGGAAGCACAGATACGCAGTATTTT.